This is a list of T cell receptor beta chains from one sample in a study of T cell responses to AZD1222 COVID-19 vaccine. Generated by immunoSEQ multiplex PCR, the TCRdb table keeps only in-frame clones and is missing some. This table holds about 110,000 clones, 91% found once. Material: peripheral blood, obtained on day 0 of AZD1222 vaccination. Receptors were obtained from an adult in good health. Both conserved end residues are part of each CDR3. A D gene is named only where the DNA matches it firmly. Expanded clones get a size class; other rows say once, few or many, or leave the size out.

V,size,D,length,J,DNA,CDR3
TRBV9,-,TRBD1,13,TRBJ2-7,TGTGCCAGCAGCCCTTGGGACAGGGACGAGCAGTACTTC,CASSPWDRDEQYF
TRBV13,-,TRBD2,15,TRBJ2-7,TGTGCCAGCAGCCAACGACTAGCAGCATCCTACGAGCAGTACTTC,CASSQRLAASYEQYF
TRBV7-7,-,TRBD2,15,TRBJ2-5,TGTGCCAGCAGCTTAGCGCGGGGGGTCCAAGAGACCCAGTACTTC,CASSLARGVQETQYF
TRBV6-5,-,TRBD2,16,TRBJ2-7,TGTGCCAGCAGTTACTCTTATAGCGGGGGGGACTACGAGCAGTACTTC,CASSYSYSGGDYEQYF
TRBV7-9,-,-,15,TRBJ2-2,TGTGCCAGCAGCCCCTGGGGGGCGAACACCGGGGAGCTGTTTTTT,CASSPWGANTGELFF
TRBV6-2/TRBV6-3,once,-,14,TRBJ2-5,TGTGCCACCAGTCGGGACCTCGAGGTCGAGACCCAGTACTTC,CATSRDLEVETQYF
TRBV5-1,-,-,13,TRBJ1-6,TGCGCCAGCAGCTCACAGGATAATTCACCCCTCCACTTT,CASSSQDNSPLHF
TRBV7-2,-,TRBD2,15,TRBJ2-5,TGTGCCAGCAGCCAACTAGCGGGAACCAAAGAGACCCAGTACTTC,CASSQLAGTKETQYF
TRBV19,-,TRBD1,13,TRBJ2-7,TGTGCCAGTAGCCCGGGACAGAACTACGAGCAGTACTTC,CASSPGQNYEQYF
TRBV5-5,-,TRBD1,15,TRBJ2-5,TGTGCCAGCAGCTTAGGACAGGTCTTCCAAGAGACCCAGTACTTC,CASSLGQVFQETQYF
TRBV7-3,-,-,15,TRBJ2-3,TGTGCCAGCAGCTTTACGGGTTCTAGCACAGATACGCAGTATTTT,CASSFTGSSTDTQYF
TRBV19,-,-,15,TRBJ1-1,TGTGCCAGTACCGACCGGGGAGGGAAGGACACTGAAGCTTTCTTT,CASTDRGGKDTEAFF
TRBV7-2,-,-,15,TRBJ1-6,TGTGCCAGCAGCTTATTAGGAATTTATAATTCACCCCTCCACTTT,CASSLLGIYNSPLHF
TRBV6-2/TRBV6-3,few,-,13,TRBJ1-1,TGTGCCAGCAGCTATCTTCGGGACACTGAAGCTTTCTTT,CASSYLRDTEAFF
TRBV23-1,once,-,16,TRBJ1-5,TGCGCCAGCAGTCACTATGGCAGGGAGGGGAATCAGCCCCAGCATTTT,CASSHYGREGNQPQHF
TRBV10-3,-,TRBD2,14,TRBJ2-2,TGTGCCAACTCCCCGGGACTAGTAACCGGGGAGCTGTTTTTT,CANSPGLVTGELFF
TRBV5-1,-,TRBD1,16,TRBJ2-3,TGCGCCAGCAGCTTGGAGGGGACAGGGGGCACAGATACGCAGTATTTT,CASSLEGTGGTDTQYF
TRBV19,-,-,14,TRBJ1-5,TGTGCCAGTACCATGAAGGGGGGGTATCAGCCCCAGCATTTT,CASTMKGGYQPQHF
TRBV11-2,-,TRBD1,15,TRBJ1-3,TGTGCCAGCAGCCCATGGACAGGGAACGGAAACACCATATATTTT,CASSPWTGNGNTIYF
TRBV2,once,TRBD2,16,TRBJ2-1,TGTGCCAGCAGTGAAGCTAGCGGGGACATTAACAATGAGCAGTTCTTC,CASSEASGDINNEQFF
TRBV5-1,-,-,13,TRBJ1-2,TGCGCCAGCAGCTTAGACGGTTTATATGGCTACACCTTC,CASSLDGLYGYTF
TRBV20-1,-,-,11,TRBJ1-2,TGCAGTGCCACCCCCTCATATGGCTACACCTTC,CSATPSYGYTF
TRBV29-1,-,-,13,TRBJ1-1,TGCAGCGCTCAGATTGACAGGATATCTGAAGCTTTCTTT,CSAQIDRISEAFF
TRBV5-1,-,TRBD1,15,TRBJ2-3,TGCGCCAGCAGCTTGACGGGACAGAACACAGATACGCAGTATTTT,CASSLTGQNTDTQYF
TRBV2,-,-,13,TRBJ2-7,TGTGCCAGCAGTGAATCTAGGGCCGGCGAGCAGTACTTC,CASSESRAGEQYF
TRBV6-1,few,-,14,TRBJ1-6,TGTGCCAGCAGTGAAGACAGGGAGAGTTCACCCCTCCACTTT,CASSEDRESSPLHF
TRBV27,-,-,14,TRBJ2-7,TGTGCCAGCAGTTTTGCGGGGGCCCCCTACGAGCAGTACTTC,CASSFAGAPYEQYF
TRBV7-9,-,TRBD1,16,TRBJ2-7,TGTGCCAGCAGCACTACTTCCGGGACAGGGACCTACGAGCAGTACTTC,CASSTTSGTGTYEQYF
TRBV2,-,-,17,TRBJ1-5,TGTGCCAGCAGTGATGGGGGCAGGGTAATGAGCAATCAGCCCCAGCATTTT,CASSDGGRVMSNQPQHF
TRBV30,-,TRBD1,12,TRBJ1-1,TGTGCCTGGGACAGGGATGTAACTGAAGCTTTCTTT,CAWDRDVTEAFF
TRBV3-1/TRBV3-2,-,-,14,TRBJ2-3,TGTGCCAGCAGCCCCGAACCTCAGGCCCAGACGCAGTATTTT,CASSPEPQAQTQYF
TRBV6-5,-,-,15,TRBJ1-6,TGTGCCAGCAGTTACTTTCAGGGGTCGGTTTCACCCCTCCACTTT,CASSYFQGSVSPLHF
TRBV6-6,-,-,13,TRBJ2-2,TGTGCCAGCAGTTTGGGACAACGCGGGGAGCTGTTTTTT,CASSLGQRGELFF
TRBV4-1,-,-,13,TRBJ1-1,TGCGCCAGCAGCCAATCGGGAGTTCCTGAAGCTTTCTTT,CASSQSGVPEAFF
TRBV15,-,-,11,TRBJ2-5,TGTGCCACCAGCAGAGTGGGGACCCAGTACTTC,CATSRVGTQYF
TRBV23-1,-,-,13,TRBJ1-5,TGCGCCAGCAGTCAAGGGGGAATTCAGCCCCAGCATTTT,CASSQGGIQPQHF
TRBV29-1,-,-,12,TRBJ1-2,TGCAGCGTTGGCCCAGGGGTCTATGGCTACACCTTC,CSVGPGVYGYTF